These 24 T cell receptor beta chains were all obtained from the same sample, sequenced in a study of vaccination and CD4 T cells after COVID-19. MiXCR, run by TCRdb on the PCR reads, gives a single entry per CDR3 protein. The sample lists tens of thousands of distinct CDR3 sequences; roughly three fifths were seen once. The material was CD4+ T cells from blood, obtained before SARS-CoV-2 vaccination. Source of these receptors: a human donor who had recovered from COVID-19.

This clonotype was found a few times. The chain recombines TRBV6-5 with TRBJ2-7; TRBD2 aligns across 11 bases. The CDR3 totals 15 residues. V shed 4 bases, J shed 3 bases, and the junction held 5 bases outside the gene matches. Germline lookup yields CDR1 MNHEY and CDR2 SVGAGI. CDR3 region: CASSFSTSGSYEQYF. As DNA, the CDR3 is TGTGCCAGCAGTTTCAGTACTAGCGGGAGCTACGAGCAGTACTTC.

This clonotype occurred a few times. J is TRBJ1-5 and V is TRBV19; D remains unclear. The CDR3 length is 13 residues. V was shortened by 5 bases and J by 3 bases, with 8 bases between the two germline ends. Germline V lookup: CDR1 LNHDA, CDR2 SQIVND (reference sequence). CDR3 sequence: CASSRQTNQPQHF. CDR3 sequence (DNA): TGTGCCAGTAGTCGGCAGACCAATCAGCCCCAGCATTTT.

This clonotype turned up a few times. The CDR3 loop is CATSDLSYRGNEQFF. CDR3 bases: TGTGCCACCAGTGATTTGAGCTACAGGGGCAATGAGCAGTTCTTC. The V gene is TRBV24-1, the J gene TRBJ2-1, with 7 bases aligning to TRBD1. Germline V gene sequence: CDR1 KGHDR, CDR2 SFDVKD. Trimming at V came to 0 bases and at J to 6 bases, leaving 4 bases not matched to a gene. The CDR3 totals 15 residues.

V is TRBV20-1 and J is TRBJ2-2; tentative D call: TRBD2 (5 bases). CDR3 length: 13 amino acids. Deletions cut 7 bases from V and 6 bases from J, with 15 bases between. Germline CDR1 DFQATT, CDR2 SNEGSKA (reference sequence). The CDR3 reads CSVLLVWPGELFF. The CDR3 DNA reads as TGCAGTGTTCTACTAGTGTGGCCCGGGGAGCTGTTTTTT.

Here the CDR3 DNA reads TGCGCCAGCAGCTTTTCAGGCTCATTCGGGACTGAAGCTTTCTTT. This codes for CASSFSGSFGTEAFF. The chain uses TRBV5-1 and TRBJ1-1, with D unresolved. The germline CDR1 and CDR2 sequences are SGHRS and YFSETQ. Trimming pared 2 bases from V and 5 bases from J, leaving 16 bases between. The CDR3 length is 15 residues.

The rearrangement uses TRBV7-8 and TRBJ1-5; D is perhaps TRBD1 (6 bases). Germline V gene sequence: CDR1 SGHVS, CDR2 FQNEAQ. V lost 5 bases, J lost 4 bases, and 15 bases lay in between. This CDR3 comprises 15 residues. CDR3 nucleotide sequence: TGTGCCAGCAGCCCCCGTAGAGGGGGTAATCAGCCCCAGCATTTT. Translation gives CASSPRRGGNQPQHF. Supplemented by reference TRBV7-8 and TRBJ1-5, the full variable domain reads GAGVSQSPRYKVAKRGQDVALRCDPISGHVSLFWYQQALGQGPEFLTYFQNEAQLDKSGLPSDRFFAERPEGSVSTLKIQRTQQEDSAVYLCASSPRRGGNQPQHFGDGTRLSIL.

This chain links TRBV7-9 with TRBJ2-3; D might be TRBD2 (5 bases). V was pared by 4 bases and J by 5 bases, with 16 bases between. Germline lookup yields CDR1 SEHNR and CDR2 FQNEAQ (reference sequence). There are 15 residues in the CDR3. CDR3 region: CASSSNGVDGDTQYF. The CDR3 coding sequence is TGTGCCAGCAGCTCAAACGGGGTCGATGGAGATACGCAGTATTTT. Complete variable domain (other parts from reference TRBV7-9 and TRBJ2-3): DTGVSQNPRHKITKRGQNVTFRCDPISEHNRLYWYRQTLGQGPEFLTYFQNEAQLEKSRLLSDRFSAERPKGSFSTLEIQRTEQGDSAMYLCASSSNGVDGDTQYFGPGTRLTVL.

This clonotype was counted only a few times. In DNA, the CDR3 is TGTGCCAGCAGTATGAGGAACCAAGAGACCCAGTACTTC. Translated: CASSMRNQETQYF. The chain combines TRBV27 with TRBJ2-5; D unresolved. Trimming shortened V by 5 bases and J by 0 bases, and 7 bases separated the two germline ends. The CDR3 runs 13 residues. The V gene's germline CDR1 is MNHEY and CDR2 SMNVEV (reference sequence).

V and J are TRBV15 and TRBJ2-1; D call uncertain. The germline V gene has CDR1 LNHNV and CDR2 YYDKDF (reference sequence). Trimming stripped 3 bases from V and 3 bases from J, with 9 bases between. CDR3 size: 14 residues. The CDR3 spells CATSSGVSYNEQFF. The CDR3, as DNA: TGTGCCACCAGCAGCGGAGTAAGCTACAATGAGCAGTTCTTC.

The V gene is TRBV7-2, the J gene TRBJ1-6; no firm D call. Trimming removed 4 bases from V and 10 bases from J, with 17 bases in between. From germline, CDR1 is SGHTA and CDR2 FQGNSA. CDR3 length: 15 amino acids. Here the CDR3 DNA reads TGTGCCAGCAGCTACGGAACCGTTATTGGGTCACCCCTCCACTTT. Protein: CASSYGTVIGSPLHF.

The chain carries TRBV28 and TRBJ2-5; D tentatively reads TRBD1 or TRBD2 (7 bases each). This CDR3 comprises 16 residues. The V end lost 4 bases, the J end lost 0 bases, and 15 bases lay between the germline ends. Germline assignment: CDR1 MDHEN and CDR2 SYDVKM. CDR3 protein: CASSSTGEGYQETQYF. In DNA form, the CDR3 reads TGTGCCAGCAGTTCTACAGGGGAGGGGTACCAAGAGACCCAGTACTTC.

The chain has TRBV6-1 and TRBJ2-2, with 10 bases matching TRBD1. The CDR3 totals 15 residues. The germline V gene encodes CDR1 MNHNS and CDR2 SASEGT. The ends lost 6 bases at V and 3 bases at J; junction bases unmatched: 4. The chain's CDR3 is CASRPGTGDTGELFF. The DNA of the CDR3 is TGTGCCAGCAGACCTGGGACAGGGGACACCGGGGAGCTGTTTTTT.

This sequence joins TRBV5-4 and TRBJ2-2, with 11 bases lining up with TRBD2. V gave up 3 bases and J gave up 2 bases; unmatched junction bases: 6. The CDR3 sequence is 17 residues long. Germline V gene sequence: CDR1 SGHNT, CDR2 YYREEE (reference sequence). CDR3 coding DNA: TGTGCCAGCAGCTCTGGGACTAGCGGTTATAACACCGGGGAGCTGTTTTTT. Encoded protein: CASSSGTSGYNTGELFF.

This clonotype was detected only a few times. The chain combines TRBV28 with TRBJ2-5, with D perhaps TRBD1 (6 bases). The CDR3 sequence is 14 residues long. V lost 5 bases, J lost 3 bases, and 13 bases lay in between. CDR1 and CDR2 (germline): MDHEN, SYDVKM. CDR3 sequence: CASSEDSGKETQYF. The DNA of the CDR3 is TGTGCCAGCAGTGAGGACAGTGGCAAAGAGACCCAGTACTTC.

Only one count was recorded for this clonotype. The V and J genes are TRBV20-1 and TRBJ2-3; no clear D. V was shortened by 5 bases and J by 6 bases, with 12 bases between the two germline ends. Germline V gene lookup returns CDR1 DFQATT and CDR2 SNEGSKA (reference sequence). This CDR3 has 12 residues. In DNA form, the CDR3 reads TGCAGTGCTCGTGGCTCAATGGATACGCAGTATTTT. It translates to CSARGSMDTQYF.

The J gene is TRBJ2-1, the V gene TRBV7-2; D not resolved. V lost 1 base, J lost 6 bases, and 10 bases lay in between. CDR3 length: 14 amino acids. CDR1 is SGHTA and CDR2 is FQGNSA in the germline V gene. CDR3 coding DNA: TGTGCCAGCAGCTTAGGATGGCGAGTCAATGAGCAGTTCTTC. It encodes CASSLGWRVNEQFF.

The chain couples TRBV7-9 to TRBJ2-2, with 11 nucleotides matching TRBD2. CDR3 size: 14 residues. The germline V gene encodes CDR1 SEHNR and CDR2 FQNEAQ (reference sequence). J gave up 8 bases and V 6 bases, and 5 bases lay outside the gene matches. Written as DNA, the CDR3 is TGTGCCAGCAGGACTAGCGGGAAGGGAGGGGAGCTGTTTTTT. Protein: CASRTSGKGGELFF.

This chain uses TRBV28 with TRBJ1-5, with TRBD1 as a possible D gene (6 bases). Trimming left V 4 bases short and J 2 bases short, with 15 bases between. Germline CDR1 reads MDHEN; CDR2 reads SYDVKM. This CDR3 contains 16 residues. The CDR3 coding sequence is TGTGCCAGCAGTTGGGGGGGCAGGCGTGGCAATCAGCCCCAGCATTTT. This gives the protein CASSWGGRRGNQPQHF.

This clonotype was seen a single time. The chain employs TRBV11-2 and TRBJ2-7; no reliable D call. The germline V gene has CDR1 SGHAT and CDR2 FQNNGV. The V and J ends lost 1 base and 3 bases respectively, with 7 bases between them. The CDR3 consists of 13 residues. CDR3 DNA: TGTGCCAGCAGCTTAGCCGTCGGCTACGAGCAGTACTTC. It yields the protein CASSLAVGYEQYF.

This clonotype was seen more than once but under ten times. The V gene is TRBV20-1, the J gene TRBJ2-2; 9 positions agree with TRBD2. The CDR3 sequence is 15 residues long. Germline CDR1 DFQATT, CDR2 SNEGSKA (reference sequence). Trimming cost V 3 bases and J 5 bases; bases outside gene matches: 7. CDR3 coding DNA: TGCAGTGCTAGGGGTAGCGGGAGCGGAACCGGGGAGCTGTTTTTT. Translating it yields CSARGSGSGTGELFF.

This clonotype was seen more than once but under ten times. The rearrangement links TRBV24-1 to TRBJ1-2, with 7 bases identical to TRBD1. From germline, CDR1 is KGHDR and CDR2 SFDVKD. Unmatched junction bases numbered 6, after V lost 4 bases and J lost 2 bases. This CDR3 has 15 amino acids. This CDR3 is CATSDSMTGNYGYTF. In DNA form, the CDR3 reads TGTGCCACCAGTGACTCCATGACAGGGAACTATGGCTACACCTTC.

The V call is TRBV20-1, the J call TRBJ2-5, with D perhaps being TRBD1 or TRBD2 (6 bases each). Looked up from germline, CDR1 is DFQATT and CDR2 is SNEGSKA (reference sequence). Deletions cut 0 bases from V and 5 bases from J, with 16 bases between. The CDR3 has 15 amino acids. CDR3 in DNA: TGCAGTGCTAGAGATAGGGGGGTGGTTGGGGAGACCCAGTACTTC. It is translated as CSARDRGVVGETQYF.

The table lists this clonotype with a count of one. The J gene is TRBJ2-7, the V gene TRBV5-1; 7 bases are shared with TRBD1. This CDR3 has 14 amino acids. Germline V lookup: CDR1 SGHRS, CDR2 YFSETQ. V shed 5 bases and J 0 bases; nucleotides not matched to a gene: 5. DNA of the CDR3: TGCGCCAGCAGACCAGGGGGAAGCTCCTACGAGCAGTACTTC. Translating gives CASRPGGSSYEQYF.

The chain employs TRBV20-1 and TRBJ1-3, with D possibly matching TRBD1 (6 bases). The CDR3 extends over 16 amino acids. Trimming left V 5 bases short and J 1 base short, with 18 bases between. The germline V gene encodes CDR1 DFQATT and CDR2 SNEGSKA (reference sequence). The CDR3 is CSAGDGGTGSGNTIYF. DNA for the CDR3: TGCAGTGCTGGGGATGGGGGTACAGGGTCTGGAAACACCATATATTTT.